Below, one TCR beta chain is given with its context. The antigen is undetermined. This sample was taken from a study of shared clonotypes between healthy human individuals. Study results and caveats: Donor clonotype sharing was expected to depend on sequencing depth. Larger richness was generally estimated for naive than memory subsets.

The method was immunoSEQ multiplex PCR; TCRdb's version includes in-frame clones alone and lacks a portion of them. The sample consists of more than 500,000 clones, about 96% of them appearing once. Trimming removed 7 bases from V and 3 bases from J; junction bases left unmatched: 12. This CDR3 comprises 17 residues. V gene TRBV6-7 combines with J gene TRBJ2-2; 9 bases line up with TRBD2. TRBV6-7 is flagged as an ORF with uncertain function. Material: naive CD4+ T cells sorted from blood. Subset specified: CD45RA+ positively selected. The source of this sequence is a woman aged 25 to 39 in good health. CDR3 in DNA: TGTGCCAGCAACAAAAAAGCGGGAGGTGTTGACACCGGGGAGCTGTTTTTT. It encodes CASNKKAGGVDTGELFF.